What follows describes a single TCR beta chain. This record comes from a study of cytomegalovirus exposure and HLA in healthy donors. The PCR contained 60 Vbeta and 13 Jbeta primers. The assay was immunoSEQ multiplex PCR, and TCRdb's table has in-frame clones only and misses some. The sample records about 190,000 clones, more than 75% being singletons. V was trimmed by 0 bases and J by 5 bases, leaving 10 bases between them. Germline loops: CDR1 SGHRS, CDR2 YFSETQ. The CDR3 runs to 14 residues. The receptor was isolated from a woman aged 50 to 60 in good health and CMV-seropositive. Sequenced sample: PBMCs. J is TRBJ2-3 and V is TRBV5-1; TRBD1 might be the D (5 bases). The CDR3 DNA follows: TGCGCCAGCAGCTTGGAGGGGCCTGGAGATACGCAGTATTTT. Its protein is CASSLEGPGDTQYF.